This T cell receptor (beta chain) was profiled in a study of T cells expressing NK-cell markers. TCRdb re-analyzed the 5' RACE reads; it lists each CDR3 protein once, without DNA. The sample totals about 150,000 distinct CDR3 sequences. Germline CDR1 SEHNR, CDR2 FQNEAQ (reference sequence). The CDR3 is 15 amino acids. Sequenced input: blood T cells: a sorted CD56 or NKG2C T cell subset, CD4+ or CD8+ T cells, or bulk PBMC T cells (not recorded which). The source of this sequence is a woman aged 45-59 years in good health. V and J are TRBV7-9 and TRBJ2-1; TCRdb indicates TRBD2, and absent DNA this call remains unverified. CDR3 protein: CASSRLAGVQWGQFF. Using reference TRBV7-9 and TRBJ2-1 for the parts outside the CDR3, the full variable domain is DTGVSQNPRHKITKRGQNVTFRCDPISEHNRLYWYRQTLGQGPEFLTYFQNEAQLEKSRLLSDRFSAERPKGSFSTLEIQRTEQGDSAMYLCASSRLAGVQWGQFFGPGTRLTVL.